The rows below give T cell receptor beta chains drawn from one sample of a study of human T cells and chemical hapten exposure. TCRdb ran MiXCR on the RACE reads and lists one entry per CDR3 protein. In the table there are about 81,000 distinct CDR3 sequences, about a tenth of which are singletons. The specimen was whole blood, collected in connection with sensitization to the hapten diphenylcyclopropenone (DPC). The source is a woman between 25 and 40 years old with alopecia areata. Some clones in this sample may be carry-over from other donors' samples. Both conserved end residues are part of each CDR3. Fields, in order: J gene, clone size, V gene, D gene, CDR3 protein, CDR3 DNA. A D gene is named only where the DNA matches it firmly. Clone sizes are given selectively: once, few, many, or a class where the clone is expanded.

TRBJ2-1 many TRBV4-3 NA CASSQGIGSSYNEQFF TGCGCCAGCAGCCAAGGGATCGGCAGCTCCTACAATGAGCAGTTCTTC
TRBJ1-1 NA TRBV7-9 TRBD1 CASSPTQGVGTEAFF TGTGCCAGCAGCCCGACACAGGGGGTAGGGACTGAAGCTTTCTTT
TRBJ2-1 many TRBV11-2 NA CASSLAPLLGYPEQFF TGTGCCAGCAGCTTAGCCCCTTTGCTAGGGTACCCAGAGCAGTTCTTC
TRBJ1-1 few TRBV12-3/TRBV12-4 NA CASSNMGGEAFF TGTGCCAGCAGCAATATGGGCGGTGAAGCTTTCTTT
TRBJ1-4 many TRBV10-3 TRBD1 CAISHGTENEKLFF TGTGCCATCAGTCATGGGACAGAAAATGAAAAACTGTTTTTT
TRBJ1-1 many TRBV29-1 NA CSVDVADGAFF TGCAGCGTTGATGTTGCCGATGGGGCTTTCTTT
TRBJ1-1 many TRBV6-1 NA CASSEQGFTEAFF TGTGCCAGCAGTGAACAGGGTTTCACTGAAGCTTTCTTT
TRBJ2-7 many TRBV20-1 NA CSARGGSSYEQYF TGCAGTGCTAGAGGTGGGAGCTCCTACGAGCAGTACTTC
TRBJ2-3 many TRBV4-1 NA CASSHTKPGTDTQYF TGCGCCAGCAGCCATACTAAGCCAGGGACAGATACGCAGTATTTT
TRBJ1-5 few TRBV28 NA CASSWGLNQPQHF TGTGCCAGCAGCTGGGGGCTTAATCAGCCCCAGCATTTT
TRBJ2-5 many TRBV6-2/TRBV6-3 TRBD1 CASSYDRGETQYF TGTGCCAGCAGCTACGACAGGGGGGAGACCCAGTACTTC